Listed here are 11 T cell receptor beta chains from one sample, sequenced in a study of tumor-infiltrating lymphocytes in localized non-small cell lung cancer. Libraries were prepared by immunoSEQ multiplex PCR; TCRdb keeps only in-frame clonotypes and omits some of them. Seen here are under 3,500 clones, about 62% observed once, and the top ten hold roughly 9.7%. Sequenced material: uninvolved lung tissue not adjacent to the tumor. These receptors were collected from a human donor with non-small cell lung cancer.

The chain uses TRBV5-8 and TRBJ1-4; perhaps TRBD1 as D (6 bases). CDR1 and CDR2 from the germline V gene are SGHTS and YDEGEE. The CDR3 runs to 15 residues. Trimming left V 0 bases short and J 7 bases short, with 13 bases between. CDR3 sequence reads: CASSLEGGGSEKLFF. The CDR3, as DNA: TGTGCCAGCAGCTTGGAAGGGGGAGGGAGTGAAAAACTGTTTTTT.

V is TRBV30 and J is TRBJ2-5; maybe TRBD2 (5 bases). The CDR3 extends over 15 amino acids. Germline CDR1 and CDR2: GTSNPN and SVGIG (reference sequence). V dropped 0 bases and J dropped 2 bases, with 13 bases sitting between them. The CDR3 DNA reads TGTGCCTGGAGTGTTCCCCCAACTAGGCAAGAGACCCAGTACTTC. Its protein product is CAWSVPPTRQETQYF.

In its sample, this clone was seen once. The chain combines TRBV6-5 with TRBJ1-3; D remains ambiguous. This CDR3 is 15 amino acids long. The germline V gene encodes CDR1 MNHEY and CDR2 SVGAGI. Trimming left V 2 bases short and J 0 bases short, with 8 bases between. CDR3 nucleotide sequence: TGTGCCAGCAGTTACGGGATTTCCTCTGGAAACACCATATATTTT. Translating gives CASSYGISSGNTIYF.

This clone was found once. The rearrangement links TRBV29-1 to TRBJ1-2; D possibly corresponds to TRBD1 (5 bases). Germline V gives CDR1 SQVTM, CDR2 ANQGSEA. The CDR3 runs to 11 residues. The V end lost 4 bases, the J end lost 8 bases, and 11 bases lay between the germline ends. This CDR3 reads CSVVWQGGYTF. The CDR3 coding sequence is TGCAGCGTTGTTTGGCAGGGAGGCTACACCTTC.

The chain couples TRBV28 to TRBJ1-2; D remains ambiguous. Trimming pared 2 bases from V and 7 bases from J, leaving 11 bases between. The CDR3 is made up of 13 amino acids. CDR1 and CDR2 from the germline V gene are MDHEN and SYDVKM. The CDR3 is CASSLAGRGGYTF. DNA of the CDR3: TGTGCCAGCAGTTTAGCCGGACGGGGTGGCTACACCTTC.

V gene TRBV2 combines with J gene TRBJ2-5, with D hard to call. The CDR3 runs to 16 residues. V was cut by 4 bases and J by 3 bases, with 18 bases left in between. Germline V gene data show CDR1 as SNHLY and CDR2 as FYNNEI. The CDR3 protein is CASSGSSRKHEETQYF. In DNA form, the CDR3 reads TGTGCCAGCAGTGGTTCTTCCCGAAAACATGAAGAGACCCAGTACTTC.

The chain joins TRBV19 to TRBJ2-7; TRBD2 might be the D (5 bases). There are 15 residues in the CDR3. The V end lost 4 bases, the J end lost 4 bases, and 17 bases lay between the germline ends. Per the germline V gene, CDR1 is LNHDA and CDR2 is SQIVND (reference sequence). CDR3 region: CASSTHEAGVYEQYF. As DNA, the CDR3 is TGTGCCAGTAGTACACACGAGGCGGGTGTGTACGAGCAGTACTTC.

The chain has TRBV6-1 and TRBJ2-6; D is possibly TRBD1 (5 bases). Trimming took off 2 bases at V and 1 base at J, with 15 bases between the two ends. The CDR3 covers 18 residues. Germline V CDR1 and CDR2: MNHNS, SASEGT. Here the CDR3 DNA reads TGTGCCAGCAGTGAATACGGACACCAAGCTTCTGGGGCCAACGTCCTGACTTTC. This codes for CASSEYGHQASGANVLTF.

For this clone: In the same sample, other DNA sequences code for this CDR3. The chain uses TRBV27 and TRBJ2-7; a possible D gene is TRBD2 (5 bases). Germline CDR1 reads MNHEY; CDR2 reads SMNVEV (reference sequence). CDR3 size: 14 residues. V was shortened by 5 bases and J by 4 bases, with 15 bases between the two germline ends. The CDR3 coding sequence is TGTGCCAGCAGTCTCACGACTAACTCTTACGAGCAGTACTTC. Its protein product is CASSLTTNSYEQYF.

This chain joins TRBV5-1 and TRBJ2-2; D may be TRBD2 (6 bases). The CDR3 has 14 amino acids. Germline loops: CDR1 SGHRS, CDR2 YFSETQ. Trimming took off 4 bases at V and 7 bases at J, with 14 bases between the two ends. In DNA, the CDR3 is TGCGCCAGCAGCCAGCTGGGGGAGGTCGGGGAGCTGTTTTTT. It codes for CASSQLGEVGELFF.

This clone turned up a few times. The rearrangement joins TRBV2 to TRBJ1-1; D gene unclear. CDR1 is SNHLY, CDR2 FYNNEI, per germline. Trimming took 4 bases from V and 1 from J, leaving 7 bases between them. CDR3 length equals 13 residues. The CDR3 loop reads CASSVQQNTEAFF. The CDR3 DNA reads TGTGCCAGCAGTGTTCAGCAGAACACTGAAGCTTTCTTT.